This TCR beta chain came from a study of blood T cell repertoires in COVID-19. Study background: Samples taken during acute and convalescent COVID-19 were collected in the United States, Italy and Spain. T cells, B-cell-depleted T cells, or PBMCs supplied cDNA or gDNA.

Original handling: Reference gene primers were amplified, and this amplification served to estimate nucleated cell counts. Clones were read by immunoSEQ multiplex PCR, and TCRdb kept only the in-frame ones, dropping some. V and J calls and clone size are given by that table; D and trimming were obtained from the DNA. The sample records around 200,000 clones, 86% being singletons. Germline CDR1 is SGHRS and CDR2 is YFSETQ. The CDR3 contains 15 residues. Trimming stripped 5 bases from V and 5 bases from J, with 16 bases between. Living in roughly 25 US areas, the participants were between roughly 18 and 90 years of age.

The V and J genes are TRBV5-1 and TRBJ2-2, with D maybe TRBD1 (6 bases). Sequencing was carried out using PBMCs or T cells enriched from blood (not recorded which). The receptor was derived from a woman aged 25 to 39 who had been exposed to COVID-19. For the CDR3, the DNA is TGCGCCAGCAGTTACCGGGACACTCCGACCGGGGAGCTGTTTTTT. The encoded protein is CASSYRDTPTGELFF.